Below are 9 T cell receptor beta chains sequenced from a single sample in a study of fetal regulatory T cell absence and autoimmunity. TCRdb's table, derived via immunoSEQ multiplex PCR, lists solely in-frame clones and lacks some. The data contain about 95,000 clones, more than 70% of them singletons. The sequencing sample was made of pancreas tissue. These receptors were obtained from a male donor with IPEX syndrome.

The chain combines TRBV2 with TRBJ2-7, with 11 bases matching TRBD1. The CDR3 contains 14 residues. Per the germline V gene, CDR1 is SNHLY and CDR2 is FYNNEI. After removal of 6 bases from V and 4 bases from J, the junction contained 5 bases not matched to a gene. CDR3 DNA sequence: TGTGCCAGCAGCCCAAGGGACAGGGGGTACGAGCAGTACTTC. It is translated as CASSPRDRGYEQYF.

The V call is TRBV4-1, the J call TRBJ1-2, with a possible D match to TRBD1 (6 bases). The V gene's germline CDR1 is MGHRA and CDR2 YSYEKL. The CDR3 covers 15 residues. V lost 1 base and J 4 bases, leaving 13 bases between the germline ends. For the CDR3, the DNA is TGCGCCAGCAGCCAAGTAATGGGGGCGGGCTATGGCTACACCTTC. Translation gives CASSQVMGAGYGYTF.

The chain has TRBV19 and TRBJ1-5, with D possibly being TRBD1 (5 bases). The V end was cut by 4 bases, the J end by 0 bases, with 10 bases between. The CDR3 consists of 15 residues. The germline gives CDR1 LNHDA, CDR2 SQIVND (reference sequence). CDR3 residues: CASSRTKYSNQPQHF. The DNA of the CDR3 is TGTGCCAGTAGTAGGACAAAATATAGCAATCAGCCCCAGCATTTT.

This clone showed up just a few times. The genes are TRBV6-6 and TRBJ1-5; a possible D gene is TRBD1 (6 bases). The germline CDR1 and CDR2 sequences are MNHNY and SVGAGI (reference sequence). The CDR3 extends over 15 amino acids. With 7 bases removed from V and 0 bases from J, the gap between germline ends came to 13 bases. CDR3 loop: CASILGTHSNQPQHF. For the CDR3, the DNA is TGTGCCAGCATCCTCGGGACACATAGCAATCAGCCCCAGCATTTT.

The chain has TRBV12-5 and TRBJ1-1; D is uncertain. The V gene lost 4 bases and the J gene lost 11 bases, with 17 bases spanning the gap. CDR3 length: 13 residues. Germline CDR1 reads LGHNT; CDR2 reads FRNRAP. The CDR3 reads CASGSRRMGWAFF. DNA for the CDR3: TGTGCTAGTGGTTCCCGCCGGATGGGATGGGCTTTCTTT.

This clone showed up just a few times. J is TRBJ2-7 and V is TRBV6-1, with 10 bases that match TRBD1. Germline CDR1 is MNHNS and CDR2 is SASEGT. J was trimmed by 3 bases and V by 6 bases; bases with no gene match: 5. CDR3 length: 14 amino acids. In DNA form, the CDR3 reads TGTGCCAGCAGCCGCCGGGACAGGGGCTACGAGCAGTACTTC. This sequence encodes CASSRRDRGYEQYF.

The table lists this clone with a few counts. The J gene is TRBJ2-3, the V gene TRBV29-1; unclear D gene. The CDR3 has 11 residues. Per the germline V gene, CDR1 is SQVTM and CDR2 is ANQGSEA. V was trimmed by 4 bases and J by 2 bases, leaving 4 bases between them. The CDR3 bases are TGCAGCGTTGTCGACACAGATACGCAGTATTTT. It specifies CSVVDTDTQYF.

This clone was detected only a few times. The rearrangement links TRBV7-2 to TRBJ2-5, with D maybe TRBD1 (5 bases). Germline assignment: CDR1 SGHTA and CDR2 FQGNSA. This CDR3 comprises 17 residues. Deletions cut 1 base from V and 3 bases from J, with 18 bases between. CDR3 in amino acids: CASSLEGEHGLKETQYF. CDR3 coding DNA: TGTGCCAGCAGCTTAGAAGGGGAACACGGCCTAAAAGAGACCCAGTACTTC.

The chain joins TRBV30 to TRBJ1-1, with D perhaps TRBD1 (5 bases). Germline assignment: CDR1 GTSNPN and CDR2 SVGIG (reference sequence). This CDR3 comprises 15 residues. Deletions cut 2 bases from V and 4 bases from J, with 17 bases between. CDR3 residues: CAWSPWDGEVTEAFF. The CDR3 DNA is TGTGCCTGGAGTCCCTGGGACGGGGAGGTCACTGAAGCTTTCTTT. Complete variable domain (other parts from reference TRBV30 and TRBJ1-1): SQTIHQWPATLVQPVGSPLSLECTVEGTSNPNLYWYRQAAGRGLQLLFYSVGIGQISSEVPQNLSASRPQDRQFILSSKKLLLSDSGFYLCAWSPWDGEVTEAFFGQGTRLTVV.